The 13 T cell receptor beta chains below all came from one sample that was sequenced in a study of graft-versus-host responses after intestinal transplantation. Generated by immunoSEQ multiplex PCR, the TCRdb table keeps only in-frame clones and is missing some. Of several thousand clones listed, about 26% were seen once; the top ten hold 3.5% to 5.5%. The sequenced sample was alloreactive CD4+ T cells from a mixed lymphocyte reaction culture, obtained before intestinal transplant. The subset here: CFSE-low proliferating T cells sorted from roughly 6-day pre-transplant mixed lymphocyte reaction (GvH or HvG direction). The source is a human patient who received an intestinal transplant.

This clone has a handful of counts. The rearrangement joins TRBV6-5 to TRBJ2-7, with TRBD2 identical over 13 bases. The CDR3 contains 15 residues. The trim removed 4 bases at V and 6 bases at J, leaving 6 bases unmatched. The germline gives CDR1 MNHEY, CDR2 SVGAGI. CDR3 sequence (DNA): TGTGCCAGCAGTTCACTAGCGGGAGGGCCGTCCGAGCAGTACTTC. Translated: CASSSLAGGPSEQYF.

V usage is TRBV5-1 and J usage is TRBJ2-1; TRBD2 aligns across 7 bases. J gave up 1 base and V 4 bases, and 5 bases lay outside the gene matches. Germline V gene lookup returns CDR1 SGHRS and CDR2 YFSETQ. The CDR3 extends over 15 amino acids. In nucleotides, the CDR3 is TGCGCCAGCAGCGTCCGGGACTATTCCTACAATGAGCAGTTCTTC. It codes for CASSVRDYSYNEQFF.

This chain joins TRBV6-9 and TRBJ2-7, with D possibly being TRBD1 or TRBD2 (5 bases each). Germline-derived CDR1 and CDR2 are MNHGY and SVAAGI. V lost 5 bases to trimming and J lost 2 bases, with 19 bases between them. The CDR3 contains 16 residues. CDR3 DNA sequence: TGTGCCAGCAGTGAACAACCCGGGGCAGCGGCCTACGAGCAGTACTTC. As protein: CASSEQPGAAAYEQYF.

The chain recombines TRBV29-1 with TRBJ2-3, with no clear D. V lost 7 bases and J 1 base, leaving 18 bases between the germline ends. This CDR3 contains 15 residues. The germline gives CDR1 SQVTM, CDR2 ANQGSEA. CDR3 nucleotides: TGCAGCGCCCTCGGAGCCGCGATGGGCACAGATACGCAGTATTTT. It yields the protein CSALGAAMGTDTQYF.

In its sample, this clone was seen a few times. The junction shows a germline mismatch at one end, possibly a read error. This sample includes further DNA sequences coding for the same CDR3. The J gene is TRBJ1-1, the V gene TRBV4-1; TRBD1 might be the D (5 bases). Germline V gene data show CDR1 as MGHRA and CDR2 as YSYEKL. The CDR3 has 14 residues. CDR3 DNA: TGTGCCAGCAGCCAAGGGCAGGGTATCGCTGAAGCTTTCTTT. Translated: CASSQGQGIAEAFF.

This rearrangement joins TRBV29-1 to TRBJ2-3; a weak D match, TRBD1 (6 bases). CDR3 length: 14 residues. V lost 6 bases and J lost 5, with 18 bases in between. Germline V gene lookup returns CDR1 SQVTM and CDR2 ANQGSEA. This CDR3 is CSVTAGALIDTQYF. The CDR3 nucleotides are TGCAGCGTGACCGCAGGGGCTTTGATAGATACGCAGTATTTT.

This clone turned up a few times. The genes are TRBV29-1 and TRBJ2-3; 7 bases agree with TRBD1. This CDR3 is 15 amino acids long. The V gene's germline CDR1 is SQVTM and CDR2 ANQGSEA. Unmatched junction bases numbered 10, after V lost 7 bases and J lost 0 bases. The CDR3 DNA reads TGCAGCGATCCCGAAGAGGGGGCGAGCACAGATACGCAGTATTTT. Translating gives CSDPEEGASTDTQYF.

This clone is labeled medium-sized (0.01 to 0.1%). This chain connects TRBV23-1 to TRBJ2-7; 7 nucleotides agree with TRBD2. TRBV23-1 is identified as an open reading frame with a role that is uncertain. The CDR3 spans 16 residues. V shed 11 bases and J 4 bases; nucleotides not matched to a gene: 20. For the CDR3, the DNA is TGCGCCTTCTGCGGGGGTCACCGTCTACAAATGTACGAGCAGTACTTC. It yields the protein CAFCGGHRLQMYEQYF.

The chain has TRBV7-9 and TRBJ2-5, with 14 bases matching TRBD2. The germline gives CDR1 SEHNR, CDR2 FQNEAQ (reference sequence). V shed 3 bases and J 4 bases; nucleotides not matched to a gene: 10. The CDR3 totals 18 residues. DNA of the CDR3: TGTGCCAGCAGCTTGAGCGGACTAGCGGGAGGCCGACGAGAGACCCAGTACTTC. Protein: CASSLSGLAGGRRETQYF.

This clone was observed a single time. The genes are TRBV6-1 and TRBJ1-4, with D unclear. CDR1 and CDR2 (germline): MNHNS, SASEGT. Trimming took 6 bases from V and 6 from J, leaving 5 bases between them. CDR3 length: 11 residues. This CDR3 is CASSSYEKLFF. Here the CDR3 DNA reads TGTGCCAGCAGCTCCTATGAAAAACTGTTTTTT.

By share, this clone ranks as medium-sized (0.01 to 0.1%). This chain connects TRBV30 to TRBJ1-2; 10 nucleotides agree with TRBD1. Germline CDR1 and CDR2: GTSNPN and SVGIG (reference sequence). The CDR3 extends over 14 amino acids. Trimming cost V 3 bases and J 6 bases; bases outside gene matches: 7. The CDR3 bases are TGTGCCTGGAGGGAACCCGGGACAGGGGATGGCTACACCTTC. Translating gives CAWREPGTGDGYTF.

This clone is deemed medium-sized (0.01 to 0.1%). This rearrangement joins TRBV27 to TRBJ1-2; 7 nucleotides line up with TRBD1. Germline values: CDR1 MNHEY, CDR2 SMNVEV (reference sequence). This CDR3 spans 17 amino acids. Trimming cost V 6 bases and J 4 bases; bases outside gene matches: 17. The DNA for the CDR3 is TGTGCCAGCAGCGGCCGGCCTTCTGGACAGGTGAGCTATGGCTACACCTTC. Residues: CASSGRPSGQVSYGYTF.

This clone was detected only a few times. The V call is TRBV7-2, the J call TRBJ2-2; 8 bases are shared with TRBD2. Germline lookup yields CDR1 SGHTA and CDR2 FQGNSA. This CDR3 has 18 residues. V trimming: 7 bases; J trimming: 4 bases; junction bases outside the gene matches: 17. CDR3 nucleotides: TGTGCCAGCACCCCGGGACTAGTCCTATTACAAGTCACCGGGGAGCTGTTTTTT. It codes for CASTPGLVLLQVTGELFF.